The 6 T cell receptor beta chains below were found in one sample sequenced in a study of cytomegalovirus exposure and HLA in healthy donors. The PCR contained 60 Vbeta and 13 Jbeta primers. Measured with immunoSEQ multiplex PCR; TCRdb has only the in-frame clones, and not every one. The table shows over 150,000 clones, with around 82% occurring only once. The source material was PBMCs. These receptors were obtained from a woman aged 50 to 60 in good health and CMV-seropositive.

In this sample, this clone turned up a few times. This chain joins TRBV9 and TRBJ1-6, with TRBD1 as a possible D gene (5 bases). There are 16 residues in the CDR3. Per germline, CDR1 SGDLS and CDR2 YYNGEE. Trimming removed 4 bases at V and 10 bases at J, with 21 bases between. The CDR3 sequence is CASSPLGYTGGSPLHF. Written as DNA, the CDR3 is TGTGCCAGCAGCCCGCTAGGGTATACAGGCGGCTCACCCCTCCACTTT. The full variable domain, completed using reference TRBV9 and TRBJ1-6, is DSGVTQTPKHLITATGQRVTLRCSPRSGDLSVYWYQQSLDQGLQFLIQYYNGEERAKGNILERFSAQQFPDLHSELNLSSLELGDSALYFCASSPLGYTGGSPLHFGNGTRLTVT.

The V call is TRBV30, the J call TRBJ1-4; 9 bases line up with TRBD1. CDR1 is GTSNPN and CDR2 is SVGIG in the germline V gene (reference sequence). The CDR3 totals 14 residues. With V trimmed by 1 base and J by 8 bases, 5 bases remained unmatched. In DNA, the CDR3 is TGTGCCTGGAGTGCCGGGACAGGGCGAGAAAAACTGTTTTTT. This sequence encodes CAWSAGTGREKLFF.

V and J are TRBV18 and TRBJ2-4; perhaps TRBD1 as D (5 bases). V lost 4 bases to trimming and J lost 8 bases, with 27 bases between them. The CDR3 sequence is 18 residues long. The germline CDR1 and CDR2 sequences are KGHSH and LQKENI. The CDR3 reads CASSQGSTREQSRYIQYF. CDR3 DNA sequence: TGTGCCAGCTCACAGGGGTCGACACGAGAACAGTCCAGATACATTCAGTACTTC.

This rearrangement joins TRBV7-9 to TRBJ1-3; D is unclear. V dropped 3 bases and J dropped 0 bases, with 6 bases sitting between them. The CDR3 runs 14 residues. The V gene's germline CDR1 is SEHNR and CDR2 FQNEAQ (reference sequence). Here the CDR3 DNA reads TGTGCCAGCAGCTTGGCAATCTCTGGAAACACCATATATTTT. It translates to CASSLAISGNTIYF.

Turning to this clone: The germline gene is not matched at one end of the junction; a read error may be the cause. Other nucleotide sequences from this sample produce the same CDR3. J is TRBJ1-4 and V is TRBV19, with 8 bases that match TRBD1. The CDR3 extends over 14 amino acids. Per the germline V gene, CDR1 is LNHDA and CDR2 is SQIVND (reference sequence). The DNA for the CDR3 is TGCGCCAGTAGTATCAGGACAGGGAAAGAAAAACTGTTTTTT. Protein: CASSIRTGKEKLFF.

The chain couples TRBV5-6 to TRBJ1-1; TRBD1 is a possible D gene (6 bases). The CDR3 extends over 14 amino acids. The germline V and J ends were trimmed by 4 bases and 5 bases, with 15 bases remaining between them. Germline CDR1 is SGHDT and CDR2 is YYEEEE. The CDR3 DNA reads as TGTGCCAGCAGCCGGGGGGGGGCGAGGACTGAAGCTTTCTTT. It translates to CASSRGGARTEAFF.